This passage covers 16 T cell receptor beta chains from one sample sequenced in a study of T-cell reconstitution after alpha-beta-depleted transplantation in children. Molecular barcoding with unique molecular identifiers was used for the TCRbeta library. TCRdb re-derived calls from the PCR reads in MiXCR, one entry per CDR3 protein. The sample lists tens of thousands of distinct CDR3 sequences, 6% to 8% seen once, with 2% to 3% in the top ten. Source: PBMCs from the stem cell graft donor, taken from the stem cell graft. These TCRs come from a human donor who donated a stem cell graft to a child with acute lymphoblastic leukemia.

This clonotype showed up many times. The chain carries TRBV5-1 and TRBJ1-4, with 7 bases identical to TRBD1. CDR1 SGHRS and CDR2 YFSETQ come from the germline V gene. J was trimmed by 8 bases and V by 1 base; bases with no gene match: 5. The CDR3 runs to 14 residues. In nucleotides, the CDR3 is TGCGCCAGCAGCTTGACAGGGGCCGTGGAAAAACTGTTTTTT. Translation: CASSLTGAVEKLFF.

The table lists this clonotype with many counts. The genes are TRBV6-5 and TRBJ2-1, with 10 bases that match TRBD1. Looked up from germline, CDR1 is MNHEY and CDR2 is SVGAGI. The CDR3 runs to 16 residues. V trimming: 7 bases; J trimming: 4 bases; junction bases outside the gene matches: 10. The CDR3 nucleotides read TGTGCCAGCAATAGCGCCGGGACAGGGGCTTACAATGAGCAGTTCTTC. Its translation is CASNSAGTGAYNEQFF.

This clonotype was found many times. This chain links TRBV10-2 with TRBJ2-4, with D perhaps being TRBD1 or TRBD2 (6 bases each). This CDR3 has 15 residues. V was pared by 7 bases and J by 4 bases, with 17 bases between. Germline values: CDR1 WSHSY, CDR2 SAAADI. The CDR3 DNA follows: TGCGCCAGCAAAGGTGAGGGGGAGGAAAAAAACATTCAGTACTTC. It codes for CASKGEGEEKNIQYF.

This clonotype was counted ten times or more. In DNA form, the CDR3 reads TGTGCCAGCAGCACGAGTCTACTGAGCTCTGGAAACACCATATATTTT. Residues: CASSTSLLSSGNTIYF. The rearrangement links TRBV6-5 to TRBJ1-3; D ambiguous. There are 16 residues in the CDR3. Germline V CDR1 and CDR2: MNHEY, SVGAGI. V lost 6 bases and J lost 0, with 15 bases in between.

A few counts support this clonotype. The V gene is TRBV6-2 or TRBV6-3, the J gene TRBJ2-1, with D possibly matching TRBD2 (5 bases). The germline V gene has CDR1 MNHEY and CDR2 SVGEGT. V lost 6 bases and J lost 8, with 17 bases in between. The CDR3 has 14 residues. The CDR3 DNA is TGTGCCAGCAGCCCCCCCTTAGGGAGCGATGAGCAGTTCTTC. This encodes CASSPPLGSDEQFF.

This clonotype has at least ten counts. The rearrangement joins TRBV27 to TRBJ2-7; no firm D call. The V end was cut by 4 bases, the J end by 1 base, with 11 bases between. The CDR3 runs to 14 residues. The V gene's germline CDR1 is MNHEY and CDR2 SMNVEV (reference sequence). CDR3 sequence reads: CASSYQWGSYEQYF. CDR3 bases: TGTGCCAGCAGTTACCAATGGGGTTCCTACGAGCAGTACTTC.

This chain's CDR3 is CASSPGQGYEKLFF. The CDR3 DNA sequence: TGTGCCAGCAGCCCGGGACAGGGTTATGAAAAACTGTTTTTT. The V and J genes are TRBV7-8 and TRBJ1-4, with 9 positions matching TRBD1. The V and J ends lost 5 bases and 6 bases, in that order; junction bases with no gene match: 4. CDR1 is SGHVS, CDR2 FQNEAQ, per germline. The CDR3 extends over 14 amino acids.

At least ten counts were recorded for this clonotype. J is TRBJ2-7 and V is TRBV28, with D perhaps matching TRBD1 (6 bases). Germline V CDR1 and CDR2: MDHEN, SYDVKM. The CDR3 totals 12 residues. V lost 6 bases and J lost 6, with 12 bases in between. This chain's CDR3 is CASRIQGAEQYF. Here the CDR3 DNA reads TGTGCCAGCAGGATACAGGGTGCCGAGCAGTACTTC.

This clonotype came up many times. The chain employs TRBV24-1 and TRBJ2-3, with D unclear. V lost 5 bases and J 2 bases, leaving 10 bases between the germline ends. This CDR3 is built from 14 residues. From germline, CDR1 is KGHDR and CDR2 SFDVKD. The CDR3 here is CATSGSQDTDTQYF. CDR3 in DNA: TGTGCCACCAGTGGTAGTCAGGACACAGATACGCAGTATTTT.

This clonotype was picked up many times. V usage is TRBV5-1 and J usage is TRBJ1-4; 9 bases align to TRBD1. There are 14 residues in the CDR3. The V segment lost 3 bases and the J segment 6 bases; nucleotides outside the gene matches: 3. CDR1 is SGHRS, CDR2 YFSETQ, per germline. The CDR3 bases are TGCGCCAGCAGCTACCGGACAGGGGATGAAAAACTGTTTTTT. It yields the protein CASSYRTGDEKLFF.

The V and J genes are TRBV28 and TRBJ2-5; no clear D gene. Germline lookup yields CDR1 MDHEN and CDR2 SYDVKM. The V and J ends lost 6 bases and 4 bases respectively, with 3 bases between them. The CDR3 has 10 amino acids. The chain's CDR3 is CASRSETQYF. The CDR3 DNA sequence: TGTGCCAGCAGATCAGAGACCCAGTACTTC.

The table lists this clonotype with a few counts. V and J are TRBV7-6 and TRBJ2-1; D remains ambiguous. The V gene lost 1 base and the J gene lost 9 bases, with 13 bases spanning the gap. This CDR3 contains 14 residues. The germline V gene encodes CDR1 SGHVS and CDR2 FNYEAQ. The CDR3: CASSLEPSNSEQFF. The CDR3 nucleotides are TGTGCCAGCAGCTTAGAACCGTCTAACAGTGAGCAGTTCTTC.

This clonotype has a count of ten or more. DNA for the CDR3: TGTGCCAGCACCCGACCCGGACAGGGCCGCAATGAGCAGTTCTTC. Translating gives CASTRPGQGRNEQFF. The chain couples TRBV2 to TRBJ2-1; 8 bases map to TRBD1. V lost 7 bases, J lost 6 bases, and 11 bases stayed unmatched. The CDR3 is 15 residues long. Germline V lookup: CDR1 SNHLY, CDR2 FYNNEI.

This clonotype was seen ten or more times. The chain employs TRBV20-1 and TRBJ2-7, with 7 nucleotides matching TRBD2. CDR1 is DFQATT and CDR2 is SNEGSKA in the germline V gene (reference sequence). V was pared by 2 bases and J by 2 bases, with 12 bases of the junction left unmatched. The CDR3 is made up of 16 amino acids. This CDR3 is CSARRGGPAGPYEQYF. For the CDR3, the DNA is TGCAGTGCTAGAAGGGGAGGACCAGCGGGGCCCTACGAGCAGTACTTC.

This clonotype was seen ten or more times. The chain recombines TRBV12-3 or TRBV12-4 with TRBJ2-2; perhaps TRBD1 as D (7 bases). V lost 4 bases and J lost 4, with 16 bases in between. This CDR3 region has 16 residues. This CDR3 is CASSWGDSGVTGELFF. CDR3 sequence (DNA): TGTGCCAGCAGTTGGGGGGACAGTGGGGTCACCGGGGAGCTGTTTTTT.

The DNA of the CDR3 is TGTGCCAGCAGTAACGTCGGACAGGGGGCTCTCTACGAGCAGTACTTC. It encodes CASSNVGQGALYEQYF. The chain is built from TRBV28 and TRBJ2-7; 11 bases align to TRBD1. The germline V gene encodes CDR1 MDHEN and CDR2 SYDVKM. The ends lost 5 bases at V and 3 bases at J; junction bases unmatched: 9. The CDR3 totals 16 residues. Together with reference TRBV28 and TRBJ2-7, the CDR3 gives the full variable domain: DVKVTQSSRYLVKRTGEKVFLECVQDMDHENMFWYRQDPGLGLRLIYFSYDVKMKEKGDIPEGYSVSREKKERFSLILESASTNQTSMYLCASSNVGQGALYEQYFGPGTRLTVT.